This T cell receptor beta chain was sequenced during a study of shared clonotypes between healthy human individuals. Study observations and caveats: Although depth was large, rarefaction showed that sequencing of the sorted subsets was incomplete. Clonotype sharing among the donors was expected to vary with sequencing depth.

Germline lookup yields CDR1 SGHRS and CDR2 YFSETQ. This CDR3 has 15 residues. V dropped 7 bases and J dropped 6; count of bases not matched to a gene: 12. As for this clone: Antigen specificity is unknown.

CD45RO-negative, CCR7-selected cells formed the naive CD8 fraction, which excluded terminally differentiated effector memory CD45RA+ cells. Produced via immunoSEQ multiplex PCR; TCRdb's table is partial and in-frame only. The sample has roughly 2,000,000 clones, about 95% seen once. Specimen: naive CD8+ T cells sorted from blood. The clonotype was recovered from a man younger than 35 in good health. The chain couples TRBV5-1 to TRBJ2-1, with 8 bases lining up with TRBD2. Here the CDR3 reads CASRPYGTSVNEQFF. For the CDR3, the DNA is TGCGCCAGCCGACCCTACGGGACTAGTGTCAATGAGCAGTTCTTC. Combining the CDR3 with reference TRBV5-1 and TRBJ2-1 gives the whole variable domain KAGVTQTPRYLIKTRGQQVTLSCSPISGHRSVSWYQQTPGQGLQFLFEYFSETQRNKGNFPGRFSGRQFSNSRSEMNVSTLELGDSALYLCASRPYGTSVNEQFFGPGTRLTVL.